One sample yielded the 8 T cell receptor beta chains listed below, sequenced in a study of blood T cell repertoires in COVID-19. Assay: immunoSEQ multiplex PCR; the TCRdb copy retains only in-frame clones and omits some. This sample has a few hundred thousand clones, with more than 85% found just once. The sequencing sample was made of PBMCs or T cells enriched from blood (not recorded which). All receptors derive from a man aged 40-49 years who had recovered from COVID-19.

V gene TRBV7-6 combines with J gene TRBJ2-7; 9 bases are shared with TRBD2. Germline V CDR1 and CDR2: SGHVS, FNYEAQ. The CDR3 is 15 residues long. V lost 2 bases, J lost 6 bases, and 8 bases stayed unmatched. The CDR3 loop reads CASSLMTSGRTEQYF. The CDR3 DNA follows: TGTGCCAGCAGCTTAATGACTAGCGGAAGGACCGAGCAGTACTTC.

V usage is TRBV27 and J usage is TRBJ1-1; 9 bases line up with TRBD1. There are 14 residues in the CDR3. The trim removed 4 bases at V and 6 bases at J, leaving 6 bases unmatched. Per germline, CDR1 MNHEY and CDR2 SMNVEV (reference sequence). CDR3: CASSSNTGGPEAFF. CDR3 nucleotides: TGTGCCAGCAGTTCAAATACAGGGGGCCCTGAAGCTTTCTTT.

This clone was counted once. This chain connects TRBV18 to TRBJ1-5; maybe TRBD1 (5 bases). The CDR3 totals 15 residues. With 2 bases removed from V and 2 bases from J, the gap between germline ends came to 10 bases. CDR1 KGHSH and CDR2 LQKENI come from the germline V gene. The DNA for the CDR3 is TGTGCCAGCTCACCAACAGGAGAGGGCAATCAGCCCCAGCATTTT. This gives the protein CASSPTGEGNQPQHF.

The CDR3 region has the DNA TGTGCCAGCAGCGAAGAAGGACAGGGTTACACAGATACGCAGTATTTT. Translated, it gives CASSEEGQGYTDTQYF. V is TRBV11-3 and J is TRBJ2-3; 8 nucleotides match TRBD1. In germline, CDR1 is SGHNT, CDR2 YENEEA. Germline trimming cut 5 bases from V and 2 bases from J; bases unmatched to any gene: 9. The CDR3 sequence is 16 residues long.

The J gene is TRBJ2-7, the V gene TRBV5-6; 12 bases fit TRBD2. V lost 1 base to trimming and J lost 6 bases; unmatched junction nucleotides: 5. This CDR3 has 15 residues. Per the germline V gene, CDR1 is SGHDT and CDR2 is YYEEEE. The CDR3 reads CASSLLLAGGFEQYF. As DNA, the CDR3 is TGTGCCAGCAGCTTGCTACTAGCGGGAGGTTTCGAGCAGTACTTC. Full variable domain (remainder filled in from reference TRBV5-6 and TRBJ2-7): DAGVTQSPTHLIKTRGQQVTLRCSPKSGHDTVSWYQQALGQGPQFIFQYYEEEERQRGNFPDRFSGHQFPNYSSELNVNALLLGDSALYLCASSLLLAGGFEQYFGPGTRLTVT.

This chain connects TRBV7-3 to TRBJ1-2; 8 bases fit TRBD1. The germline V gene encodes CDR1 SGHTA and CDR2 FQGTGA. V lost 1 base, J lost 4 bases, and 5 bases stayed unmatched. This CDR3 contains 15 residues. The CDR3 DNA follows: TGTGCCAGCAGCTTAAGTGGACAGGGCGGCTATGGCTACACCTTC. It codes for CASSLSGQGGYGYTF.

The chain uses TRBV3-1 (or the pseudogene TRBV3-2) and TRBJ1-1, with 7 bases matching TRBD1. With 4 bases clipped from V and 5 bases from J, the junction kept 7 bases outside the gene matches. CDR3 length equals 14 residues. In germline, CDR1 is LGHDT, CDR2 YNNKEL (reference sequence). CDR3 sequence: CASSPPGGKTEAFF. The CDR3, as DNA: TGTGCCAGCAGCCCTCCAGGGGGGAAGACTGAAGCTTTCTTT.

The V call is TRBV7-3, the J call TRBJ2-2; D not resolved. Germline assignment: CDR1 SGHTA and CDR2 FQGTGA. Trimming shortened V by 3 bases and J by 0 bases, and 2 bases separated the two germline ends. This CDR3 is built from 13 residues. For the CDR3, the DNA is TGTGCCAGCAGCTTCACGAACACCGGGGAGCTGTTTTTT. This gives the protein CASSFTNTGELFF.